Presented here are 7 T cell receptor beta chains from one specimen sequenced in a study of PD-1 blockade in classical Hodgkin lymphoma. Sequencing was performed with immunoSEQ multiplex PCR; in TCRdb, only in-frame clones are kept and a portion is missing. The table has about 64,000 clones, about 89% seen once; the top ten hold 10% to 13%. Time point: cycle 4 day 1 (C4D1), after less than 7 weeks of nivolumab. Each patient relapsed following autologous stem cell transplantation, and prior brentuximab vedotin exposure differed. The sample in question was peripheral blood mononuclear cells (PBMCs), obtained before the fourth cycle of nivolumab. Receptors were obtained from a human donor with classical Hodgkin lymphoma.

In this sample, this clone turned up a few times. This chain links TRBV19 with TRBJ2-5; D not certain. Germline V CDR1 and CDR2: LNHDA, SQIVND (reference sequence). The CDR3 consists of 15 residues. V dropped 5 bases and J dropped 1 base, with 14 bases sitting between them. The CDR3 coding sequence is TGTGCCAGTAGTTCGAGACACGCCCGCCAAGAGACCCAGTACTTC. This codes for CASSSRHARQETQYF.

A word on this clone: At the DNA level, this CDR3 is encoded by other sequences in the same sample as well. The gene calls are TRBV27 and TRBJ1-1; 7 bases map to TRBD1. Germline CDR1 reads MNHEY; CDR2 reads SMNVEV (reference sequence). The CDR3 has 12 amino acids. V shed 6 bases and J 6 bases; nucleotides not matched to a gene: 4. This chain's CDR3 is CASSLTGAEAFF. CDR3 bases: TGTGCCAGCAGCCTTACAGGGGCTGAAGCTTTCTTT.

The chain employs TRBV28 and TRBJ2-5, with a possible D match to TRBD2 (5 bases). Germline V lookup: CDR1 MDHEN, CDR2 SYDVKM. Deletions cut 1 base from V and 1 base from J, with 13 bases between. This CDR3 contains 16 residues. CDR3 sequence reads: CASSLYAGLTQETQYF. CDR3 sequence (DNA): TGTGCCAGCAGTTTATACGCCGGACTTACCCAAGAGACCCAGTACTTC. The full variable domain, its missing parts supplied by reference TRBV28 and TRBJ2-5, is DVKVTQSSRYLVKRTGEKVFLECVQDMDHENMFWYRQDPGLGLRLIYFSYDVKMKEKGDIPEGYSVSREKKERFSLILESASTNQTSMYLCASSLYAGLTQETQYFGPGTRLLVL.

This clone was seen just once. The chain combines TRBV5-4 with TRBJ1-2, with D uncertain. Per germline, CDR1 SGHNT and CDR2 YYREEE (reference sequence). The V end lost 0 bases, the J end lost 6 bases, and 12 bases lay between the germline ends. The CDR3 has 14 amino acids. The CDR3 region is CASSLEAAVNGYTF. The CDR3 DNA sequence: TGTGCCAGCAGCTTGGAAGCAGCTGTCAATGGCTACACCTTC.

The count of this clone is one. This chain links TRBV27 with TRBJ1-2, with D tentatively TRBD1 (5 bases). The CDR3 has 13 amino acids. CDR1 and CDR2 (germline): MNHEY, SMNVEV (reference sequence). V was cut by 8 bases and J by 7 bases, with 17 bases left in between. The CDR3 reads CASWTGDGGGYTF. DNA of the CDR3: TGTGCCAGCTGGACGGGGGACGGAGGTGGCTACACCTTC.

The chain couples TRBV25-1 to TRBJ1-2, with a weak D call TRBD1 (6 bases). The CDR3 sequence is 17 residues long. Germline CDR1 is MGHDK and CDR2 is SYGVNS. V lost 0 bases and J 4 bases, leaving 18 bases between the germline ends. The CDR3 reads CASSEYMGTGHSYGYTF. DNA of the CDR3: TGTGCCAGCAGTGAATATATGGGAACAGGGCACTCCTATGGCTACACCTTC.

This rearrangement joins TRBV13 to TRBJ2-7; D is unclear. Per the germline V gene, CDR1 is PRHDT and CDR2 is FYEKMQ (reference sequence). The germline V and J ends were trimmed by 2 bases and 3 bases, with 14 bases remaining between them. CDR3 length: 15 residues. CDR3 amino acids: CASSLSFGRDYEQYF. The DNA for the CDR3 is TGTGCCAGCAGCTTATCCTTCGGACGAGACTACGAGCAGTACTTC.